The 8 T cell receptor beta chains listed next were all sequenced from one sample in a study of T cells after yellow fever vaccination. TCRdb re-called the 5' RACE reads through MiXCR, storing one row per CDR3 protein. The sample comprises 150,000 to 200,000 distinct CDR3 sequences, 6% to 7.5% of which are singletons, and roughly 2.5% rests with the top ten. Sequencing used CD4+ T cells sorted from PBMCs, obtained around 5 days after the first yellow fever vaccination. These receptors were collected from a man between 18 and 35 years old who received the YFV17D yellow fever vaccine.

There are a few counts of this clonotype. The genes are TRBV4-1 and TRBJ2-1; D might be TRBD1 or TRBD2, each matching 5 bases. Germline lookup yields CDR1 MGHRA and CDR2 YSYEKL. V shed 2 bases and J shed 7 bases, with 9 bases lying between them. CDR3 length equals 13 residues. CDR3 region: CASSQRGENEQFF. For the CDR3, the DNA is TGCGCCAGCAGCCAAAGGGGAGAGAATGAGCAGTTCTTC.

This clonotype was counted many times. This chain connects TRBV7-9 to TRBJ2-5; 7 bases match TRBD1. Germline V lookup: CDR1 SEHNR, CDR2 FQNEAQ (reference sequence). The CDR3 consists of 16 residues. V shed 2 bases and J 5 bases; nucleotides not matched to a gene: 11. The CDR3 nucleotides read TGTGCCAGCAGCTTATTAAGGGATCTAGGGGGCGAGACCCAGTACTTC. Protein product: CASSLLRDLGGETQYF.

A few counts support this clonotype. The chain links TRBV7-3 to TRBJ1-1; 7 positions agree with TRBD1. The CDR3 has 17 amino acids. Germline-derived CDR1 and CDR2 are SGHTA and FQGTGA. Trimming at V came to 4 bases and at J to 2 bases, leaving 13 bases not matched to a gene. CDR3 protein: CASSSTGTEGGNTEAFF. The CDR3 nucleotides read TGTGCCAGCAGCTCCACCGGGACAGAAGGGGGAAACACTGAAGCTTTCTTT.

This clonotype was seen a handful of times. V usage is TRBV10-3 and J usage is TRBJ2-7; 12 bases fit TRBD1. V trimming: 3 bases; J trimming: 7 bases; junction bases outside the gene matches: 7. The CDR3 has 15 amino acids. Per the germline V gene, CDR1 is ENHRY and CDR2 is SYGVKD. For the CDR3, the DNA is TGTGCCATCAGTGAACCGGGACAGGGGGCGTGGGAGCAGTACTTC. It yields the protein CAISEPGQGAWEQYF.

This clonotype appeared many times. V and J are TRBV12-3 or TRBV12-4 and TRBJ2-6; TRBD1 agrees at 9 bases. J gave up 3 bases and V 6 bases, and 9 bases lay outside the gene matches. The CDR3 sequence is 17 residues long. The CDR3 DNA reads as TGTGCCAGCAGCCACCAAACAGGGGGCGGTGGGGCCAACGTCCTGACTTTC. This codes for CASSHQTGGGGANVLTF.

The gene calls are TRBV7-9 and TRBJ2-1; the D gene is possibly TRBD2 (5 bases). This CDR3 has 15 residues. Germline values: CDR1 SEHNR, CDR2 FQNEAQ (reference sequence). Between the trimmed V and J ends, which lost 2 bases and 0 bases, there was a span of 8 bases. The CDR3 DNA reads TGTGCCAGCAGCTTAAGAGGGATCTCCTACAATGAGCAGTTCTTC. It codes for CASSLRGISYNEQFF.

This clonotype was detected many times. The rearrangement joins TRBV5-1 to TRBJ1-6, with 11 bases aligning to TRBD1. Trimming took 0 bases from V and 11 from J; bases not matched to a gene: 4. Germline values: CDR1 SGHRS, CDR2 YFSETQ. CDR3 length equals 15 residues. DNA of the CDR3: TGCGCCAGCAGCTTGGGGGACAGGGGGGTGCCACCCCTCCACTTT. Amino acid sequence: CASSLGDRGVPPLHF.

The genes are TRBV20-1 and TRBJ1-5, with a tentative D call TRBD1 (6 bases). Trimming cost V 2 bases and J 3 bases, with 11 bases left between them. The CDR3 consists of 14 residues. Germline CDR1 is DFQATT and CDR2 is SNEGSKA (reference sequence). Here the CDR3 DNA reads TGCAGTGCTAGACGGGACATGAACAATCAGCCCCAGCATTTT. Its translation is CSARRDMNNQPQHF.